A single sample gave rise to the 24 T cell receptor beta chains below, sequenced in a study of lymphopenia after photon versus proton radiotherapy. The repertoire was sequenced with immunoSEQ multiplex PCR; TCRdb's copy has only in-frame clones and lacks some. The sample records roughly 150,000 clones, 75% to 90% being singletons. The sample was peripheral blood, taken from a patient treated with photon-based radiotherapy. These receptors were obtained from a man aged 45-65 years with gastric cancer.

This clone has a single count. The V call is TRBV9, the J call TRBJ1-1, with D unclear. The germline V gene encodes CDR1 SGDLS and CDR2 YYNGEE. The CDR3 loop spans 14 amino acids. V was shortened by 3 bases and J by 6 bases, with 15 bases between the two germline ends. Written as DNA, the CDR3 is TGTGCCAGCAGCGCCCGCCCCGATCACGCTGAAGCTTTCTTT. This gives the protein CASSARPDHAEAFF.

The CDR3: CAISDRSNPGNYGYTF. The CDR3 nucleotides read TGTGCCATCAGTGATAGGAGTAATCCGGGGAACTATGGCTACACCTTC. The chain employs TRBV10-3 and TRBJ1-2; D unclear. The V end lost 3 bases, the J end lost 2 bases, and 16 bases lay between the germline ends. CDR3 length equals 16 residues. Germline V lookup: CDR1 ENHRY, CDR2 SYGVKD.

The chain links TRBV2 to TRBJ1-2, with TRBD1 matching over 8 bases. The germline gives CDR1 SNHLY, CDR2 FYNNEI. CDR3 length: 16 amino acids. Trimming cost V 7 bases and J 7 bases; bases outside gene matches: 17. CDR3 sequence reads: CASTGQGLPSGGGYTF. The DNA of the CDR3 is TGTGCCAGCACCGGACAGGGTCTACCGTCTGGGGGTGGCTACACCTTC.

This clone has just a few counts. The J gene is TRBJ2-3, the V gene TRBV11-3, with a possible D match to TRBD2 (5 bases). The CDR3 is made up of 13 amino acids. V dropped 1 base and J dropped 6 bases, with 8 bases sitting between them. Germline V CDR1 and CDR2: SGHNT, YENEEA. CDR3 DNA sequence: TGTGCCAGCAGCTTAGGAGGGCGGGATACGCAGTATTTT. This encodes CASSLGGRDTQYF.

The V gene is TRBV5-6, the J gene TRBJ2-5; D is perhaps TRBD2 (5 bases). Germline assignment: CDR1 SGHDT and CDR2 YYEEEE. CDR3 length: 16 amino acids. Trimming removed 1 base at V and 1 base at J, with 14 bases between. The CDR3 DNA reads TGTGCCAGCAGCTTGAGGCGCGGGCCCTCCCAAGAGACCCAGTACTTC. It translates to CASSLRRGPSQETQYF.

The chain couples TRBV9 to TRBJ2-1; TRBD2 might be the D (5 bases). V lost 4 bases and J 0 bases, leaving 20 bases between the germline ends. Per germline, CDR1 SGDLS and CDR2 YYNGEE. The CDR3 is made up of 18 amino acids. In DNA form, the CDR3 reads TGTGCCAGCAGCCCAACTGGAGGCGAATCCAACTCCTACAATGAGCAGTTCTTC. Translating gives CASSPTGGESNSYNEQFF.

The V gene is TRBV5-1, the J gene TRBJ1-1; 9 bases are shared with TRBD1. J gave up 7 bases and V 4 bases, and 8 bases lay outside the gene matches. From germline, CDR1 is SGHRS and CDR2 YFSETQ. The CDR3 is 14 residues long. CDR3 sequence (DNA): TGCGCCAGCAGCGGAGACGGACAGGGGATTGAAGCTTTCTTT. It yields the protein CASSGDGQGIEAFF.

The V call is TRBV27, the J call TRBJ2-7; D may be TRBD1 or TRBD2 (6 bases each). V lost 6 bases, J lost 4 bases, and 16 bases lay in between. The CDR3 is made up of 14 amino acids. The germline V gene has CDR1 MNHEY and CDR2 SMNVEV (reference sequence). CDR3 region: CASSLEGGSYEQYF. The CDR3 bases are TGTGCCAGCAGCCTTGAGGGGGGATCGTACGAGCAGTACTTC.

In DNA, the CDR3 is TGTGCCAGCTCACCCCCGGGACAGAACACCGGGGAGCTGTTTTTT. Protein product: CASSPPGQNTGELFF. The chain couples TRBV18 to TRBJ2-2; maybe TRBD1 (6 bases). CDR3 length: 15 amino acids. Deletions cut 3 bases from V and 1 base from J, with 9 bases between. Germline CDR1 reads KGHSH; CDR2 reads LQKENI.

V usage is TRBV9 and J usage is TRBJ2-1, with TRBD2 identical over 9 bases. Germline lookup yields CDR1 SGDLS and CDR2 YYNGEE. The CDR3 totals 15 residues. V gave up 4 bases and J gave up 3 bases; unmatched junction bases: 5. The CDR3 sequence is CASSSSGTVYNEQFF. The CDR3, as DNA: TGTGCCAGCAGCTCTAGCGGGACGGTCTACAATGAGCAGTTCTTC. Together with reference TRBV9 and TRBJ2-1, the CDR3 gives the full variable domain: DSGVTQTPKHLITATGQRVTLRCSPRSGDLSVYWYQQSLDQGLQFLIQYYNGEERAKGNILERFSAQQFPDLHSELNLSSLELGDSALYFCASSSSGTVYNEQFFGPGTRLTVL.

Of note for this clone: In the same sample, other DNA sequences code for this CDR3. The chain links TRBV28 to TRBJ2-7; tentative D call: TRBD2 (6 bases). The CDR3 runs 14 residues. The ends were cut back, 3 bases at V and 2 bases at J, with 11 bases in the middle. The germline V gene encodes CDR1 MDHEN and CDR2 SYDVKM. The CDR3 region is CASSFSGGTYEQYF. In DNA form, the CDR3 reads TGTGCCAGCAGTTTTAGTGGAGGGACCTACGAGCAGTACTTC.

The V call is TRBV28, the J call TRBJ1-1, with a possible D match to TRBD1 (6 bases). V was pared by 2 bases and J by 5 bases, with 15 bases between. The CDR3 runs to 15 residues. Germline lookup yields CDR1 MDHEN and CDR2 SYDVKM. This CDR3 reads CASSLVRTRGTEAFF. As DNA, the CDR3 is TGTGCCAGCAGTTTAGTCAGGACCAGGGGAACTGAAGCTTTCTTT.

This chain joins TRBV11-2 and TRBJ2-6; possible D gene TRBD1, 7 bases. V was pared by 5 bases and J by 4 bases, with 9 bases between. The CDR3 is made up of 14 amino acids. In germline, CDR1 is SGHAT, CDR2 FQNNGV. The CDR3 coding sequence is TGTGCCAGCAGCCAGGGGGGCGGGGCCAACGTCCTGACTTTC. It yields the protein CASSQGGGANVLTF.

The rearrangement joins TRBV7-6 to TRBJ1-2, with TRBD1 identical over 9 bases. Germline CDR1 and CDR2: SGHVS and FNYEAQ. Germline trimming cut 5 bases from V and 3 bases from J; bases unmatched to any gene: 4. This CDR3 has 14 amino acids. The CDR3 coding sequence is TGTGCCAGCAGCCCGGGACAGGGATACTATGGCTACACCTTC. Translating gives CASSPGQGYYGYTF.

The chain combines TRBV4-2 with TRBJ2-3; 8 bases are shared with TRBD2. CDR1 and CDR2 (germline): LGHNA, YNFKEQ. The CDR3 has 18 residues. The junction had 9 bases not matched to a gene; V was cut back by 1 base and J by 0 bases. This chain's CDR3 is CASSQALSLADSTDTQYF. CDR3 in DNA: TGTGCCAGCAGCCAAGCCCTTTCACTAGCGGACAGCACAGATACGCAGTATTTT.

V is TRBV15 and J is TRBJ1-4; unclear D gene. Trimming took off 0 bases at V and 13 bases at J, with 15 bases between the two ends. The CDR3 has 14 residues. The V gene's germline CDR1 is LNHNV and CDR2 YYDKDF (reference sequence). CDR3 protein: CATSRDREVGLLFF. CDR3 nucleotides: TGTGCCACCAGCAGAGATCGAGAGGTCGGGCTACTGTTTTTT.

The chain recombines TRBV7-9 with TRBJ1-1; no clear D gene. Germline lookup yields CDR1 SEHNR and CDR2 FQNEAQ (reference sequence). V was shortened by 5 bases and J by 7 bases, with 11 bases between the two germline ends. This CDR3 contains 12 residues. CDR3 nucleotides: TGTGCCAGCAGCCCAGGCTTTGTTGAAGCTTTCTTT. Its protein product is CASSPGFVEAFF.

This clone was recorded once. This sequence joins TRBV7-2 and TRBJ2-3; TRBD2 matches at 10 bases. CDR1 SGHTA and CDR2 FQGNSA come from the germline V gene. The CDR3 sequence is 15 residues long. The V and J ends lost 5 bases and 2 bases, in that order; junction bases with no gene match: 4. This chain's CDR3 is CASSLTSGNTDTQYF. CDR3 sequence (DNA): TGTGCCAGCAGCCTTACTAGCGGGAACACAGATACGCAGTATTTT.

The rearrangement joins TRBV28 to TRBJ1-5; TRBD1 aligns across 7 bases. V lost 6 bases to trimming and J lost 11 bases; unmatched junction nucleotides: 13. The CDR3 totals 14 residues. Germline V CDR1 and CDR2: MDHEN, SYDVKM. CDR3 in amino acids: CASSPRDSSLAQHF. Here the CDR3 DNA reads TGTGCCAGCAGCCCCCGGGACAGTTCGCTAGCCCAGCATTTT.

J is TRBJ1-2 and V is TRBV15, with unresolved D. Germline CDR1 LNHNV, CDR2 YYDKDF (reference sequence). V was trimmed by 0 bases and J by 4 bases, leaving 15 bases between them. The CDR3 runs to 16 residues. The CDR3 loop is CATSREGTGRFYGYTF. DNA of the CDR3: TGTGCCACCAGCAGAGAAGGTACTGGGCGGTTCTATGGCTACACCTTC.

The genes are TRBV27 and TRBJ2-7; 11 bases are a match to TRBD2. The junction had 6 bases not matched to a gene; V was cut back by 0 bases and J by 2 bases. The CDR3 consists of 17 residues. Germline-derived CDR1 and CDR2 are MNHEY and SMNVEV (reference sequence). The CDR3 is CASSLSTASGRPYEQYF. The CDR3 DNA reads TGTGCCAGCAGTTTATCAACGGCTAGCGGGAGGCCCTACGAGCAGTACTTC.

V usage is TRBV10-2 and J usage is TRBJ1-2, with 12 bases aligning to TRBD1. Germline-derived CDR1 and CDR2 are WSHSY and SAAADI. J was trimmed by 2 bases and V by 2 bases; bases with no gene match: 3. The CDR3 has 16 residues. The CDR3: CASSEGGQGANYGYTF. The CDR3 nucleotides are TGCGCCAGCAGTGAGGGGGGACAGGGGGCGAACTATGGCTACACCTTC.

The rearrangement joins TRBV11-3 to TRBJ2-2, with 16 positions matching TRBD2. Germline trimming cut 5 bases from V and 0 bases from J; bases unmatched to any gene: 6. The CDR3 covers 19 residues. Germline CDR1 SGHNT, CDR2 YENEEA. CDR3 sequence reads: CASSKPGLAGGANTGELFF. CDR3 DNA sequence: TGTGCCAGCAGCAAACCGGGACTAGCGGGAGGGGCGAACACCGGGGAGCTGTTTTTT.

V gene TRBV10-3 combines with J gene TRBJ1-1; 9 bases are a match to TRBD1. V dropped 0 bases and J dropped 6; count of bases not matched to a gene: 5. This CDR3 is 15 amino acids long. Germline V gene data show CDR1 as ENHRY and CDR2 as SYGVKD. CDR3 loop: CAISESGQGRSEAFF. Written as DNA, the CDR3 is TGTGCCATCAGTGAGTCTGGACAGGGGAGGTCTGAAGCTTTCTTT.